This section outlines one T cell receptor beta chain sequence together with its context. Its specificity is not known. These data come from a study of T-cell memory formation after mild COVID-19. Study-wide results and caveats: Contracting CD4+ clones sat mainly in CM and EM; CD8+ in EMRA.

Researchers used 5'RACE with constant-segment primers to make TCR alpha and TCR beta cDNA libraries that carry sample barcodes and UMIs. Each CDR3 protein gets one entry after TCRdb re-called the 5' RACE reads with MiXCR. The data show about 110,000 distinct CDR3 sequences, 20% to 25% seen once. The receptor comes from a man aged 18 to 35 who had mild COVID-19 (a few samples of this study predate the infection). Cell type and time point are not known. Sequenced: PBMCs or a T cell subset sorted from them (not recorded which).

CDR3 residues: CSVAASGGADTQYF. The CDR3 nucleotides are TGCAGCGTTGCAGCTAGCGGGGGGGCAGATACGCAGTATTTT. V and J are TRBV29-1 and TRBJ2-3; TRBD2 matches at 12 bases. Looked up from germline, CDR1 is SQVTM and CDR2 is ANQGSEA. The J segment lost 4 bases and the V segment lost 4 bases, leaving 3 bases of the junction unmatched. This CDR3 is 14 amino acids long.